This TCR beta chain was observed in a study of blood T cells in healthy people across ages. Per the germline V gene, CDR1 is DFQATT and CDR2 is SNEGSKA (reference sequence). The CDR3 is 13 residues long. Trimming stripped 2 bases from V and 0 bases from J, with 8 bases between. Sample-barcoded 5' priming and a J-beta primer mix drove a second PCR of roughly 6 to 12 cycles. Each CDR3 protein is one row after TCRdb ran MiXCR on the 5' RACE reads. The table records nearly 800,000 distinct CDR3 sequences, about 56% of them present only once. Sequencing used blood. This receptor was identified in a middle-aged man in good health. V gene TRBV20-1 combines with J gene TRBJ2-7, with a weak D call TRBD2 (5 bases). CDR3 sequence: CSARTGNSYEQYF. CDR3 nucleotide sequence: TGCAGTGCTAGAACGGGGAACTCCTACGAGCAGTACTTC.